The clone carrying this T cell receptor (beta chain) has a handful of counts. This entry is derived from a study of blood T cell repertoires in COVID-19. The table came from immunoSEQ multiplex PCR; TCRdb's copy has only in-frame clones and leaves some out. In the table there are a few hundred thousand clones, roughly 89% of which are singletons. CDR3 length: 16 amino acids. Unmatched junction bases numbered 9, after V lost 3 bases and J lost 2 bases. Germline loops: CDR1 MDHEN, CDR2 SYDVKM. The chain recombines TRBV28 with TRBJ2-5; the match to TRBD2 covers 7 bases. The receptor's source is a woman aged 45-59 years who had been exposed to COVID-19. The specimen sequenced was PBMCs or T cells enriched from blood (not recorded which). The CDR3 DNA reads TGTGCCAGCAGTTTCCCCACTAGCGTACCTCAAGAGACCCAGTACTTC. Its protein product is CASSFPTSVPQETQYF.